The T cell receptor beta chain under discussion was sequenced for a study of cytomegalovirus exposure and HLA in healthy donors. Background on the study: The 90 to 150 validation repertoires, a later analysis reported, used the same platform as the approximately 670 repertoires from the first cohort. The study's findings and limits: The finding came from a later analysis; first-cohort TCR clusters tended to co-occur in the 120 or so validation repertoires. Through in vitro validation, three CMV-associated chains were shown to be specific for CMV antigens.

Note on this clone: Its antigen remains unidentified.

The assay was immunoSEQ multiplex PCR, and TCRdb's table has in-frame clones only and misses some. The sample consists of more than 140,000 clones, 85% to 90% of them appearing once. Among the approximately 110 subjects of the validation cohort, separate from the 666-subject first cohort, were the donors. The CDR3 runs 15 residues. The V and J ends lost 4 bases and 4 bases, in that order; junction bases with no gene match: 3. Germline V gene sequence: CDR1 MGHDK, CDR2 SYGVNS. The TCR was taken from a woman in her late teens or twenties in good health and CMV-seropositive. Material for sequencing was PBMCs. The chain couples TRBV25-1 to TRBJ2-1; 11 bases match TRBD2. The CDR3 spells CASSVGTSGYNEQFF. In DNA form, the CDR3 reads TGTGCCAGCAGTGTCGGGACTAGCGGTTACAATGAGCAGTTCTTC.